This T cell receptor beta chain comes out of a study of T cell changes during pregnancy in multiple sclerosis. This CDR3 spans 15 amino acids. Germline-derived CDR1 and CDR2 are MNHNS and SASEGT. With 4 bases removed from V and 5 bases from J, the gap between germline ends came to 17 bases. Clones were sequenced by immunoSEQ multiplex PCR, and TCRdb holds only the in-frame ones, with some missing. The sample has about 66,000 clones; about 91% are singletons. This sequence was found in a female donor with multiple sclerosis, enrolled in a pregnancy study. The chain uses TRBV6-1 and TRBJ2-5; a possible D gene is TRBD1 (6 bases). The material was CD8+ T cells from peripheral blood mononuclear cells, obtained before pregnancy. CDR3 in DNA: TGTGCCAGCAGTGTGGCAGGGACACCCGGGGAGACCCAGTACTTC. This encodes CASSVAGTPGETQYF.